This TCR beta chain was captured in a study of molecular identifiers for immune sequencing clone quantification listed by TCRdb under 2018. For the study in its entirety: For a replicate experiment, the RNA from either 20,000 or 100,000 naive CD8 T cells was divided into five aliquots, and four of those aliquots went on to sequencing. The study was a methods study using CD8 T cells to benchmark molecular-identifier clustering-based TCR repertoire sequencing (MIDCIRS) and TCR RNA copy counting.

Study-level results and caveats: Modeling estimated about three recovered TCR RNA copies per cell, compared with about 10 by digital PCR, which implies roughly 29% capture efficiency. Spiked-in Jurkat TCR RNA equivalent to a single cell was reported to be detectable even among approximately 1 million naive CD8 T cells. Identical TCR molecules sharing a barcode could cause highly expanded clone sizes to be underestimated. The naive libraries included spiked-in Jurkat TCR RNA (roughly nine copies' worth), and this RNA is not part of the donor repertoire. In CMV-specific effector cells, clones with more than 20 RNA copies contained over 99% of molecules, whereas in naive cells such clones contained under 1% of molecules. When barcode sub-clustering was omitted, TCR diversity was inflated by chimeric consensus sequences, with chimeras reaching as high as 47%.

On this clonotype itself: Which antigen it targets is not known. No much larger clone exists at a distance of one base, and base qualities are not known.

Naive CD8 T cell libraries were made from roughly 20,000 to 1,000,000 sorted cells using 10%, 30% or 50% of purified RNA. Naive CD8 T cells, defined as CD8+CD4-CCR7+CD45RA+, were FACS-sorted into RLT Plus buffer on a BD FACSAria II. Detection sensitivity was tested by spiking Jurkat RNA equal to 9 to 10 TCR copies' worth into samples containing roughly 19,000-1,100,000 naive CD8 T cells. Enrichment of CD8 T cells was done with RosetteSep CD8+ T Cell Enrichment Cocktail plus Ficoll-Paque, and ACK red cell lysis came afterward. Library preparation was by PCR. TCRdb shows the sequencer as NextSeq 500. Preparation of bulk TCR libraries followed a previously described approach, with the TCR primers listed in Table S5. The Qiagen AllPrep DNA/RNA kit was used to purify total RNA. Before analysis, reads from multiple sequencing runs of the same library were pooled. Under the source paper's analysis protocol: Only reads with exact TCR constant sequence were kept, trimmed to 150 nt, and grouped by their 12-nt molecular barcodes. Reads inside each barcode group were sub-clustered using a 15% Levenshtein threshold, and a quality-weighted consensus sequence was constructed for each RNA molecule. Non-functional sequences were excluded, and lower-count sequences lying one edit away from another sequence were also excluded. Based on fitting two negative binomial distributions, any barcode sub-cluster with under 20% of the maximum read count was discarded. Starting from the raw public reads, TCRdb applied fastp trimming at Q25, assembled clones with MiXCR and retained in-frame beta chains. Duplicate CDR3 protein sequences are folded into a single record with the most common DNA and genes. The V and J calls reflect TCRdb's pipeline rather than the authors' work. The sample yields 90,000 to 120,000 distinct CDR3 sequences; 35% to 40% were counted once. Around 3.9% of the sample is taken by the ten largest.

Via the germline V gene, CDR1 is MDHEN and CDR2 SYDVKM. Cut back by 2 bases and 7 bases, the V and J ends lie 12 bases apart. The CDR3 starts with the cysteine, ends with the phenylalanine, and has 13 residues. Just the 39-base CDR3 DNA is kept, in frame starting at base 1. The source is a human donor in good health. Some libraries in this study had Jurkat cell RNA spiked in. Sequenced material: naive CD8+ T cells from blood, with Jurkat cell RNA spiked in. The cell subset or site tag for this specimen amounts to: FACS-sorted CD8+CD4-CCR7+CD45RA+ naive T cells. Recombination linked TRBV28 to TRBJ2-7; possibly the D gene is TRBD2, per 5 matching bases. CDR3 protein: CASSLPPGVEQYF. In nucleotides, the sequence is TGTGCCAGCAGTTTACCCCCCGGGGTTGAGCAGTACTTC.